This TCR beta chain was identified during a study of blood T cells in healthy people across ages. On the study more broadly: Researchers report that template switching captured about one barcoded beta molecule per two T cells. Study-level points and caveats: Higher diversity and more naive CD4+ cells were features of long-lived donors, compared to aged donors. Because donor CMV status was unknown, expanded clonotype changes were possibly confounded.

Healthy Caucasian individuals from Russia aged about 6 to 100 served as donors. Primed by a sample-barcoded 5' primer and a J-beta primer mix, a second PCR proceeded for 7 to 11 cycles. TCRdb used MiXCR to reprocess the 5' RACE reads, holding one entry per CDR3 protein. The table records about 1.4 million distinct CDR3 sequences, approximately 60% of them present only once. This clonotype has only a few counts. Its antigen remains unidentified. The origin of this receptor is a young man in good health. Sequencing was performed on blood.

CDR3 sequence (DNA): TGTGCCAGCAGTCAGACCTTGGGTGGGGCCAACGTCCTGACTTTC. Translating gives CASSQTLGGANVLTF. The chain links TRBV6-2 or TRBV6-3 to TRBJ2-6, with unresolved D. From germline, CDR1 is MNHEY and CDR2 SVGEGT. The CDR3 covers 15 residues. Trimming removed 5 bases at V and 3 bases at J, with 11 bases between.